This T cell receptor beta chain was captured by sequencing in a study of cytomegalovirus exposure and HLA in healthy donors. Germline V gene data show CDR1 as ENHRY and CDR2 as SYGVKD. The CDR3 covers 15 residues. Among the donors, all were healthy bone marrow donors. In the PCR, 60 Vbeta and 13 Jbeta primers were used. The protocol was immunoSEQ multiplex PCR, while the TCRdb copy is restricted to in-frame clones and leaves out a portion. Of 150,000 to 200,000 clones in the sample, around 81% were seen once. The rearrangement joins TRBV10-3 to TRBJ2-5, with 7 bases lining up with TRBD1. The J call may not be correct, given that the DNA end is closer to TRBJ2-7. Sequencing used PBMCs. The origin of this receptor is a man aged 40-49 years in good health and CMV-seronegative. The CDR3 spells CATVSGTEISYEQYF. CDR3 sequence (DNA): TGTGCCACCGTTTCCGGGACAGAGATTTCCTACGAGCAGTACTTC.